The 13 T cell receptor beta chains in this list originate from one sample, sequenced in a study of sequential checkpoint blockade in melanoma. Here immunoSEQ multiplex PCR was the method, and the copy in TCRdb shows in-frame clones only, minus some. The repertoire holds 15,000 or so clones, roughly 70% seen once, with roughly 25% in the top ten. The treatment here: randomized to nivolumab then ipilimumab (arm A) or the reverse (arm B). The source was CD8+ T cells sorted from blood (inferred from file names), collected from a patient given nivolumab and ipilimumab in sequence. These receptors originate from a human donor with melanoma.

V gene TRBV9 combines with J gene TRBJ2-2, with 7 bases aligning to TRBD2. Trimming took 0 bases from V and 5 from J; bases not matched to a gene: 4. From germline, CDR1 is SGDLS and CDR2 YYNGEE. The CDR3 has 15 residues. The CDR3 sequence: CASSVGDSGTGELFF. The CDR3 nucleotides are TGTGCCAGCAGCGTAGGGGATAGCGGGACCGGGGAGCTGTTTTTT.

The chain has TRBV4-3 and TRBJ2-2, with D possibly TRBD1 on 6 matching bases. The germline V gene encodes CDR1 LGHNA and CDR2 YSLEER. The germline V and J ends were trimmed by 0 bases and 5 bases, with 10 bases remaining between them. CDR3 length: 15 residues. CDR3 sequence (DNA): TGCGCCAGCAGCCAAGATTCGCAGGGGACCGGGGAGCTGTTTTTT. The encoded protein is CASSQDSQGTGELFF.

This clone was seen a handful of times. The chain has TRBV6-1 and TRBJ1-2; TRBD1 aligns across 8 bases. The CDR3 has 15 residues. With V trimmed by 4 bases and J by 0 bases, 4 bases remained unmatched. CDR1 and CDR2 (germline): MNHNS, SASEGT. In DNA, the CDR3 is TGTGCCAGCAGTGCCCGGACAGGGACTAACTATGGCTACACCTTC. This sequence encodes CASSARTGTNYGYTF.

This clone was observed a few times. At the DNA level, this CDR3 is encoded by other sequences in the same sample as well. The CDR3 DNA sequence: TGTGCCAGCAGCCCAGGACAGGGTGGCTATGGCTACACCTTC. Translated, it gives CASSPGQGGYGYTF. The chain employs TRBV4-2 and TRBJ1-2; 8 bases align to TRBD1. The trim removed 4 bases at V and 4 bases at J, leaving 5 bases unmatched. The germline V gene encodes CDR1 LGHNA and CDR2 YNFKEQ. This CDR3 contains 14 residues.

The rearrangement joins TRBV5-5 to TRBJ2-7; TRBD2 matches at 10 bases. Germline values: CDR1 SGHKS, CDR2 YYEKEE (reference sequence). The J segment lost 0 bases and the V segment lost 4 bases, leaving 4 bases of the junction unmatched. The CDR3 contains 15 residues. For the CDR3, the DNA is TGTGCCAGCAGCCTGGCTAGCGGGAGCTCCTACGAGCAGTACTTC. It encodes CASSLASGSSYEQYF.

The gene calls are TRBV4-3 and TRBJ1-3; TRBD1 is a possible D gene (5 bases). Deletions cut 1 base from V and 0 bases from J, with 7 bases between. Germline CDR1 reads LGHNA; CDR2 reads YSLEER. The CDR3 totals 15 residues. This CDR3 reads CASSQADSSGNTIYF. In DNA form, the CDR3 reads TGCGCCAGCAGCCAAGCCGACAGCTCTGGAAACACCATATATTTT.

This clone was detected a few times. The rearrangement uses TRBV7-8 and TRBJ2-1, with D maybe TRBD2 (5 bases). In germline, CDR1 is SGHVS, CDR2 FQNEAQ. This CDR3 has 14 residues. Trimming left V 4 bases short and J 6 bases short, with 13 bases between. Here the CDR3 reads CASSSPQRRNEQFF. The CDR3 DNA reads TGTGCCAGCAGCTCCCCGCAGCGGCGCAATGAGCAGTTCTTC.

This clone was counted between two and nine times. This sequence joins TRBV19 and TRBJ2-5; D perhaps matches TRBD1 (5 bases). The CDR3 is 14 amino acids. V lost 9 bases and J 4 bases, leaving 18 bases between the germline ends. Germline loops: CDR1 LNHDA, CDR2 SQIVND (reference sequence). Here the CDR3 reads CASTPSGNPETQYF. The CDR3, as DNA: TGTGCCAGCACCCCGTCAGGGAATCCAGAGACCCAGTACTTC.

This rearrangement joins TRBV5-6 to TRBJ2-7; tentatively, D is TRBD2 (5 bases). Trimming removed 4 bases at V and 6 bases at J, with 14 bases between. This CDR3 contains 13 residues. Germline V CDR1 and CDR2: SGHDT, YYEEEE. The CDR3 loop reads CASSVAGLCEQYF. CDR3 coding DNA: TGTGCCAGCAGCGTGGCGGGTCTCTGCGAGCAGTACTTC.

This clone was seen a handful of times. The gene calls are TRBV6-6 and TRBJ2-2; possibly TRBD2 for D (5 bases). The CDR3 covers 15 residues. V was cut by 7 bases and J by 2 bases, with 14 bases left in between. Germline V gene lookup returns CDR1 MNHNY and CDR2 SVGAGI (reference sequence). CDR3 DNA: TGTGCCAGCATTCTAGCCCCCTTTAACACCGGGGAGCTGTTTTTT. Encoded protein: CASILAPFNTGELFF.

The chain combines TRBV7-9 with TRBJ2-7, with TRBD1 as a possible D gene (5 bases). The CDR3 has 13 amino acids. Deletions cut 6 bases from V and 0 bases from J, with 9 bases between. Germline loops: CDR1 SEHNR, CDR2 FQNEAQ (reference sequence). In nucleotides, the CDR3 is TGTGCCAGCAGTTCAGGGTTCTCCTACGAGCAGTACTTC. Protein product: CASSSGFSYEQYF.

The rearrangement links TRBV7-9 to TRBJ2-1, with a tentative D call TRBD1 (6 bases). V gave up 5 bases and J gave up 0 bases, with 11 bases separating them. In germline, CDR1 is SEHNR, CDR2 FQNEAQ (reference sequence). The CDR3 is made up of 15 amino acids. CDR3 residues: CASSPAGASYNEQFF. For the CDR3, the DNA is TGTGCCAGCAGCCCGGCAGGGGCCTCCTACAATGAGCAGTTCTTC.

The rearrangement uses TRBV7-9 and TRBJ1-1; D is undetermined. The CDR3 loop spans 13 amino acids. V lost 5 bases and J 6 bases, leaving 13 bases between the germline ends. CDR1 is SEHNR and CDR2 is FQNEAQ in the germline V gene (reference sequence). CDR3 region: CASSPGDSSEAFF. In DNA, the CDR3 is TGTGCCAGCAGCCCGGGAGATTCGTCTGAAGCTTTCTTT.